This T cell receptor beta chain emerged from a study of CD8 T cells in Susac syndrome (dated by TCRdb to the late 2010s). With respect to the entire study: Repertoire sequencing was used to test whether CD8+ T cell activation and differentiation in Susac syndrome was antigen driven. The study compared CD8+ T cell repertoire clonality among 12 healthy donors, 14 Susac syndrome patients and roughly 16 multiple sclerosis patients. Findings and caveats that apply to the study as a whole: The TCR sequencing and HLA analysis was acknowledged to have included a relatively small number of individuals.

Concerning this clonotype: Its antigen is still unknown. No much larger clone exists at a distance of one base, and base qualities are not known.

Germline trimming: 4 bases from V, 7 bases from J; junction bases outside gene matches: 9. The CDR3 contains 15 residues, cysteine and phenylalanine counted. Only the CDR3 portion is preserved as DNA: 45 bases, with reading frame beginning at the first base. Per the germline V gene, SGHDN is the CDR1 and FVKESK is the CDR2. RNA was extracted with the RNeasy kit and roughly 0.5 to 1 ug was reverse transcribed using random hexamers. The immunoSEQ multiplex PCR assay, which covers 54 Vbeta and 13 Jbeta segments, was used to amplify TCR beta CDR3 regions. PCR amplification bias was corrected using a synthetic template baseline for primer optimization and computational correction. The source study handled its data this way. Only productive sequences were kept, with reads annotated to V, D and J genes according to IMGT and analyzed in immunoSEQ Analyzer. Clonality was computed as one minus Shannon entropy normalized by log2 of the number of productive unique sequences. Public and private clones were assessed among the 100 most prevalent clones of each patient and control. Susac-specific clones were defined as absent from healthy and MS cohorts, over a thousand published viral clones and other ImmuneACCESS disease sequences. TCRdb's own reprocessing of the public reads used fastp at Q25 and MiXCR and kept productive beta chains. One record per CDR3 amino acid sequence lists the most common genes and DNA. The V and J calls, along with clone size, are taken from TCRdb and not from the paper's own processing. This sample is represented by about 400,000 distinct CDR3 sequences; around 85% of them were singletons. The top ten hold more than 0.09% of the sample.

Peripheral blood CD8+ and CD4+ T cells from healthy donors, Susac syndrome patients and multiple sclerosis patients were profiled using high-throughput TCR beta sequencing. The multiple sclerosis controls were treatment-naive patients who had stable or active relapsing-remitting disease and met the revised McDonald criteria. Bulk CD8+ and CD4+ T cells were purified magnetically by negative isolation, whereas CD8+ TEMRA cells were enriched by FACS. Blood was collected in EDTA tubes and processed within 24 hours, with PBMCs isolated through density gradient centrifugation. PBMCs intended for TCR sequencing were cryopreserved in liquid nitrogen and were subsequently thawed in a 37 degrees C water bath. The sorted or isolated CD4+, CD8+ and CD8+ TEMRA cells reached a purity of at least 90%.

The clonotype originates from a human donor with multiple sclerosis. Recombination linked TRBV14 to TRBJ2-5, and 10 bases in between align with TRBD1. Sequencing was done on a sample of CD8+ T cells from PBMCs. The CDR3 reads CASSLSGTGEVTQYF. In nucleotide form, the sequence is TGTGCCAGCAGCCTCTCCGGGACAGGGGAGGTGACCCAGTACTTC.